This is a list of T cell receptor beta chains from one sample in a study of T cell repertoires in cytomegalovirus infection. Their antigens remain unidentified. TCRdb processed the reads anew with MiXCR; each CDR3 protein has one entry. The sample lists about 920,000 distinct CDR3 sequences, approximately 31% occurring once. The sequenced sample was cultured CD8+ T cells from PBMCs, obtained from culture after CMV antigen stimulation. Every receptor here comes from a human donor in good health (CMV status not recorded). Some clones in this sample may be carry-over from other donors' samples. CDR3s include the opening cysteine and the closing phenylalanine or tryptophan. The D gene is left open where the match is weak. Clone size is given for some rows only: seen once, a few or many times, or a class if the clone is expanded.

j_call v_call d_call clone_size cdr3_aa cdr3_nt
TRBJ1-1 TRBV12-3/TRBV12-4 TRBD1 few CASSWETGVFEAFF TGTGCCAGCAGTTGGGAGACAGGGGTGTTTGAAGCTTTCTTT
TRBJ2-3 TRBV12-3/TRBV12-4 NA few CASSSAPSYADTQYF TGTGCCAGCAGCTCTGCCCCTAGCTACGCAGATACGCAGTATTTT
TRBJ2-5 TRBV4-1 NA NA CASSQDRKIQETQYF TGCGCCAGCAGCCAAGATCGGAAGATTCAAGAGACCCAGTACTTC
TRBJ2-1 TRBV12-3/TRBV12-4 TRBD2 few CASSTASGGYNEQFF TGTGCCAGCAGTACGGCCTCCGGGGGGTACAATGAGCAGTTCTTC
TRBJ2-1 TRBV20-1 TRBD2 NA CSAPSTGLRIFNEQFF TGCAGTGCACCTTCAACGGGACTAAGGATTTTTAATGAGCAGTTCTTC
TRBJ2-1 TRBV7-7 NA NA CASSPLGIPSSYNEQFF TGTGCTAGCAGCCCCTTGGGTATCCCTAGCTCCTACAATGAGCAGTTCTTC
TRBJ2-1 TRBV10-2 TRBD2 few CASSGSGGLNEQFF TGCGCCAGCAGTGGTAGCGGGGGATTGAATGAGCAGTTCTTC
TRBJ1-1 TRBV7-8 NA few CASEDGNTEAFF TGTGCCAGTGAAGACGGGAACACTGAAGCTTTCTTT
TRBJ1-2 TRBV6-5 NA few CASSYSKENYGYTF TGTGCCAGCAGTTACTCGAAAGAGAACTATGGCTACACCTTC
TRBJ1-3 TRBV2 NA NA CASLLQAFSGNTIYF TGTGCCAGTCTTTTGCAGGCGTTCTCTGGAAACACCATATATTTT
TRBJ2-3 TRBV4-1 TRBD1 many CASSLRTGGTDTQYF TGTGCCAGCAGCTTAAGGACAGGGGGCACAGATACGCAGTATTTT
TRBJ2-1 TRBV12-3/TRBV12-4 NA few CASSLAGVIYNEQFF TGTGCCAGCAGTTTAGCGGGGGTCATCTACAATGAGCAGTTCTTC
TRBJ1-1 TRBV7-9 TRBD1 few CASSSGQGTAMNTEAFF TGTGCCAGCAGCTCGGGACAGGGGACTGCTATGAACACTGAAGCTTTCTTT
TRBJ2-2 TRBV6-6 TRBD1 NA CASSYSRGLWTGHTGELFF TGTGCCAGCAGTTACTCGAGGGGGCTTTGGACAGGACACACCGGGGAGCTGTTTTTT
TRBJ2-1 TRBV5-1 TRBD1 NA CASSAPTGDSYNEQFF TGCGCCAGCAGCGCACCGACAGGGGACTCCTACAATGAGCAGTTCTTC
TRBJ2-3 TRBV27 TRBD1 NA CASSLTGDYTQYF TGTGCCAGCAGTCTTACAGGGGATTATACGCAGTATTTT
TRBJ2-3 TRBV28 TRBD1 NA CASRTGTGLADTQYF TGTGCCAGCAGAACCGGGACAGGGCTCGCAGATACGCAGTATTTT
TRBJ2-3 TRBV20-1 TRBD1 NA CSAPDREWTDTQYF TGCAGTGCTCCGGACAGGGAATGGACAGATACGCAGTATTTT
TRBJ1-6 TRBV20-1 NA few CSAHASFNSPLHF TGCAGTGCCCATGCCAGTTTTAATTCACCCCTCCACTTT
TRBJ2-7 TRBV28 TRBD2 few CASSLKLAGIYEQYF TGTGCCAGCAGTTTAAAACTAGCGGGGATCTACGAGCAGTACTTC
TRBJ1-4 TRBV29-1 NA NA CSVVGEKLFF TGCAGCGTTGTGGGTGAAAAACTGTTTTTT
TRBJ2-2 TRBV11-2 NA NA CASSLGEPGELFF TGTGCCAGCAGCTTGGGGGAACCAGGGGAGCTGTTTTTT
TRBJ2-7 TRBV27 TRBD1 few CASSLLGTGNYEQYF TGTGCCAGCAGTTTATTGGGGACAGGGAACTACGAGCAGTACTTC
TRBJ2-2 TRBV7-6 TRBD2 NA CASSLDLAGAGELFF TGTGCCAGCAGCTTAGATCTAGCGGGGGCCGGGGAGCTGTTTTTT
TRBJ2-3 TRBV4-1 TRBD1 NA CASSQGAGTGIDTQYF TGCGCCAGCAGCCAGGGGGCTGGGACAGGGATAGATACGCAGTATTTT
TRBJ1-1 TRBV12-3/TRBV12-4 NA few CASSFYRDTLRDTEAFF TGTGCCAGCAGTTTTTACCGGGACACCCTTCGGGACACTGAAGCTTTCTTT
TRBJ2-2 TRBV29-1 NA NA CSVEDYTGRNTGELFF TGCAGCGTTGAAGATTATACAGGACGAAACACCGGGGAGCTGTTTTTT
TRBJ1-1 TRBV7-9 NA NA CASSSPTRGVNTEAFF TGTGCCAGCAGCTCACCTACAAGGGGTGTGAACACTGAAGCTTTCTTT
TRBJ2-3 TRBV7-3 NA NA CASSLPPDRGGTDTQYF TGTGCCAGCAGCCTCCCTCCCGACAGGGGAGGGACAGATACGCAGTATTTT
TRBJ1-4 TRBV7-2 NA many CASSLLGTNEKLFF TGTGCCAGCAGCTTACTGGGGACTAATGAAAAACTGTTTTTT
TRBJ2-5 TRBV27 TRBD2 few CASSLSIGGLAVETQYF TGTGCCAGCAGTTTATCGATCGGGGGACTAGCGGTGGAGACCCAGTACTTC
TRBJ2-3 TRBV12-3/TRBV12-4 NA NA CASNGKGQYRYGTDTQYF TGTGCCAGCAACGGTAAAGGCCAGTACCGGTATGGCACAGATACGCAGTATTTT
TRBJ2-7 TRBV5-1 TRBD1 few CASSEGTGVLRDEQYF TGCGCCAGCAGCGAGGGCACAGGGGTCCTCAGGGACGAGCAGTACTTC
TRBJ2-1 TRBV6-6 TRBD2 NA CASREVNSYNEQFF TGTGCCAGCCGGGAGGTGAACTCCTACAATGAGCAGTTCTTC
TRBJ1-1 TRBV19 NA NA CASSIEGIRVERAEAFF TGTGCCAGTAGTATAGAAGGCATACGGGTCGAGAGGGCTGAAGCTTTCTTT
TRBJ1-5 TRBV19 NA NA CASTPYGNQPQHF TGTGCCAGTACCCCCTATGGGAATCAGCCCCAGCATTTT
TRBJ2-1 TRBV2 NA few CASSELNNEQFF TGTGCCAGCAGTGAACTGAACAATGAGCAGTTCTTC
TRBJ2-5 TRBV7-3 NA many CASSLMGRGAKETQYF TGTGCCAGCAGCTTAATGGGCAGGGGGGCAAAAGAGACCCAGTACTTC
TRBJ2-3 TRBV11-3 TRBD2 NA CASSLAGGGHPDTQYF TGTGCCAGCAGCTTAGCTGGCGGGGGGCACCCGGATACGCAGTATTTT
TRBJ2-1 TRBV7-6 NA many CASSLTDSDNEQFF TGTGCCAGCAGCTTAACAGACAGCGACAATGAGCAGTTCTTC
TRBJ1-1 TRBV4-1 NA NA CASSQVVGQNTEAFF TGCGCCAGCAGCCAAGTGGTAGGACAGAACACTGAAGCTTTCTTT
TRBJ1-4 TRBV7-9 TRBD1 NA CASSTRRPDRGLRTTNEKLFF TGTGCCAGCAGCACGAGAAGGCCGGACAGGGGATTGCGTACAACTAATGAAAAACTGTTTTTT
TRBJ2-7 TRBV4-2 NA NA CASSQKKSGVQGEQYF TGTGCCAGCAGCCAAAAAAAGAGCGGGGTACAGGGCGAGCAGTACTTC
TRBJ2-1 TRBV2 TRBD2 few CASSDGRTSGGWEQFF TGTGCCAGCAGTGATGGGCGGACTAGCGGGGGTTGGGAGCAGTTCTTC
TRBJ1-1 TRBV7-6 TRBD1 many CASSLDDGTGANTEAFF TGTGCCAGCAGCTTAGATGATGGGACAGGCGCGAACACTGAAGCTTTCTTT
TRBJ1-6 TRBV11-3 NA few CASSLRGLNSPLHF TGTGCCAGCAGCTTACGGGGGTTAAATTCACCCCTCCACTTT
TRBJ1-1 TRBV27 TRBD1 few CASKKNRGYTEAFF TGTGCCAGCAAGAAGAACAGGGGGTACACTGAAGCTTTCTTT
TRBJ2-4 TRBV12-3/TRBV12-4 NA many CASSLALRWRGLIAKNIQYF TGTGCCAGCAGTTTAGCGCTGCGGTGGCGGGGGCTAATAGCCAAAAACATTCAGTACTTC
TRBJ2-2 TRBV2 TRBD1 NA CAGDRAGTGELFF TGTGCCGGAGACAGGGCGGGCACCGGGGAGCTGTTTTTT
TRBJ1-4 TRBV7-9 TRBD1 few CASSLVGDRDNEKLFF TGTGCCAGCAGCTTAGTAGGGGACAGAGATAATGAAAAACTGTTTTTT
TRBJ2-2 TRBV9 TRBD2 few CASSSGTSAGELFF TGTGCCAGCAGCTCTGGGACTAGCGCCGGGGAGCTGTTTTTT
TRBJ1-1 TRBV25-1 NA NA CASSDWGDTEAFF TGTGCCAGCAGTGACTGGGGAGACACTGAAGCTTTCTTT
TRBJ2-5 TRBV28 NA NA CSSSPMEQETQYF TGTTCCAGCAGTCCTATGGAGCAAGAGACCCAGTACTTC
TRBJ2-4 TRBV2 NA few CASSDGQWIVQYF TGTGCCAGCAGTGATGGGCAGTGGATCGTTCAGTACTTC
TRBJ2-1 TRBV7-9 NA NA CASSPPETPYNEQFF TGTGCCAGCAGCCCCCCAGAGACCCCCTACAATGAGCAGTTCTTC